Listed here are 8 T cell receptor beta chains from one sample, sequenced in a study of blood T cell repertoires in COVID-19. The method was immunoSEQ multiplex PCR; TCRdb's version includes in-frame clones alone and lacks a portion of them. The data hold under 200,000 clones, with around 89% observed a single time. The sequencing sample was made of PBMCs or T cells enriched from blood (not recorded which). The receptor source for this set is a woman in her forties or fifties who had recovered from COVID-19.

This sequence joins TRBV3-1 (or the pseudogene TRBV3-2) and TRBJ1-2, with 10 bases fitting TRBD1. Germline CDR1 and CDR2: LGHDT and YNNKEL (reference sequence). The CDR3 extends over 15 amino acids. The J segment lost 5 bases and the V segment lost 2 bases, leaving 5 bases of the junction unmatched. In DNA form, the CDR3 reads TGTGCCAGCAGCCAAAATGGACAGGGGGGATATGGCTACACCTTC. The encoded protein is CASSQNGQGGYGYTF.

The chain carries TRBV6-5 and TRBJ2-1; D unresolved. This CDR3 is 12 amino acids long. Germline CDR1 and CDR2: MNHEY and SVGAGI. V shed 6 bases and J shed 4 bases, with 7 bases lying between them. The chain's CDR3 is CASSPYYNEQFF. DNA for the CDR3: TGTGCCAGCAGCCCCTATTACAATGAGCAGTTCTTC.

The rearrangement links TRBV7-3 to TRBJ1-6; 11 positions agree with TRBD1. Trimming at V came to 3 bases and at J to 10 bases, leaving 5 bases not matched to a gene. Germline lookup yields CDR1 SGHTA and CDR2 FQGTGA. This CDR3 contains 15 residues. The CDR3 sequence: CASSLRTGGGSPLHF. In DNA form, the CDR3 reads TGTGCCAGCAGCTTGAGGACAGGGGGCGGGTCACCCCTCCACTTT. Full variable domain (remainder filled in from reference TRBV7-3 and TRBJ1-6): GAGVSQTPSNKVTEKGKYVELRCDPISGHTALYWYRQSLGQGPEFLIYFQGTGAADDSGLPNDRFFAVRPEGSVSTLKIQRTERGDSAVYLCASSLRTGGGSPLHFGNGTRLTVT.

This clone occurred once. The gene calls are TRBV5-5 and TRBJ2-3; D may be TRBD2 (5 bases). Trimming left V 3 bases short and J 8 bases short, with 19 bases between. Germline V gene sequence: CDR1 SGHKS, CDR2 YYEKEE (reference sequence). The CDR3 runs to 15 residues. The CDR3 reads CASSYALAPGSTQYF. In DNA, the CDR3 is TGTGCCAGCAGCTACGCCCTAGCCCCGGGAAGTACGCAGTATTTT.

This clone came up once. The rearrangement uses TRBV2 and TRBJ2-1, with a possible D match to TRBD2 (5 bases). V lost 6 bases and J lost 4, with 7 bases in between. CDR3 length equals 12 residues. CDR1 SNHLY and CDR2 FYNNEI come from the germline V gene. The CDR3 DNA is TGTGCCAGCAGGGGGAGTTACAATGAGCAGTTCTTC. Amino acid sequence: CASRGSYNEQFF.

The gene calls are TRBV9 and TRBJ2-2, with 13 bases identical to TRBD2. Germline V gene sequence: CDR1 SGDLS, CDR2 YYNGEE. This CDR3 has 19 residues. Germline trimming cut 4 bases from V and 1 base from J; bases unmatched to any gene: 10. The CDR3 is CASSTRLAGGLGNTGELFF. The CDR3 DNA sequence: TGTGCCAGCAGCACCAGACTAGCGGGGGGCCTGGGGAACACCGGGGAGCTGTTTTTT.

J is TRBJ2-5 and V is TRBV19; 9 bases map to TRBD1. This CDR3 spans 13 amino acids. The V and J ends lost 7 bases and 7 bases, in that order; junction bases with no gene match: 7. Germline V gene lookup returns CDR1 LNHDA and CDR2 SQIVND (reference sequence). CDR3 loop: CASKGQGIGTQYF. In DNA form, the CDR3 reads TGTGCCAGTAAGGGACAGGGAATCGGGACCCAGTACTTC.

The CDR3 here is CASSSRLWAGGDYEQYF. DNA of the CDR3: TGTGCCAGCAGCTCTCGCCTGTGGGCGGGGGGGGACTACGAGCAGTACTTC. The chain combines TRBV13 with TRBJ2-7, with 9 bases lining up with TRBD2. After removal of 4 bases from V and 3 bases from J, the junction contained 13 bases not matched to a gene. Per the germline V gene, CDR1 is PRHDT and CDR2 is FYEKMQ (reference sequence). The length of the CDR3 is 17 residues.